This T cell receptor (beta chain) was retrieved from a study of control samples from healthy donors and cancer patients. This clone was detected a few times. V lost 2 bases and J lost 7, with 19 bases in between. The CDR3 sequence is 16 residues long. In germline, CDR1 is SGDLS, CDR2 YYNGEE. Here immunoSEQ multiplex PCR was the method, and the copy in TCRdb shows in-frame clones only, minus some. The sample has about 26,000 clones; roughly four fifths are singletons. Sequencing was done on a sample of PBMCs. The V gene is TRBV9, the J gene TRBJ1-3; TRBD1 is a possible D gene (5 bases). The receptor was isolated from a man in his fifties or sixties with colorectal cancer. The CDR3 protein is CASSVETGGRRNTIYF. CDR3 in DNA: TGTGCCAGCAGCGTCGAAACTGGGGGTAGGAGGAACACCATATATTTT.